This T cell receptor beta chain originates from a study of shared clonotypes between healthy human individuals. Only in-frame clones appear in the TCRdb table, and some are missing; sequencing was by immunoSEQ multiplex PCR. The table shows 2,500,000 or so clones, with around nine tenths occurring only once. Every one of the donors was a Caucasian adult that lived in Nashville, Tennessee. The length of the CDR3 is 16 residues. Germline V gene data show CDR1 as MNHNS and CDR2 as SASEGT. V lost 4 bases and J lost 0, with 13 bases in between. Details on this clone: Its target is unknown.

Findings of the study overall: With four donors compared, about 5% of naive CD4 clonotypes were shared.

This clonotype was obtained from a young man in good health. Sequencing was performed on naive CD4+ T cells sorted from blood. Subset denoted: CD45RA+ positively selected. The chain links TRBV6-1 to TRBJ1-5, with D perhaps matching TRBD1 (5 bases). The DNA for the CDR3 is TGTGCCAGCAGTGTTGATGGGGGTGGTAGCAATCAGCCCCAGCATTTT. Translated, it gives CASSVDGGGSNQPQHF.